Below, 23 T cell receptor beta chains from the same sample are listed, as sequenced in a study of T cells in Graves' hyperthyroidism and ophthalmopathy. There were TCR beta CDR3 regions amplified from RNA transcripts. RT-PCR in the first round (using the HTBI primer set) targeted the TCR CDR3. TCRdb independently ran MiXCR on the multiplex PCR reads; one entry per CDR3 protein. This table holds approximately 380,000 distinct CDR3 sequences, 11% to 15% found once. Sequencing was carried out using blood. The receptors shown here come from a man aged 50 to 59 with Graves' ophthalmopathy.

This chain connects TRBV29-1 to TRBJ2-3; TRBD2 matches 14 bases. V shed 5 bases, J shed 3 bases, and the junction held 7 bases outside the gene matches. The CDR3 runs to 16 residues. CDR1 and CDR2 from the germline V gene are SQVTM and ANQGSEA. CDR3 loop: CSVPGLAGAATDTQYF. For the CDR3, the DNA is TGCAGCGTTCCGGGACTAGCGGGAGCTGCGACAGATACGCAGTATTTT.

The chain recombines TRBV7-2 with TRBJ2-7; D perhaps matches TRBD1 (6 bases). There are 16 residues in the CDR3. Germline CDR1 SGHTA, CDR2 FQGNSA. The V end was cut by 5 bases, the J end by 4 bases, with 21 bases between. As DNA, the CDR3 is TGTGCCAGCAGCGGATGGGGGCAAGGGCGATTATACGAGCAGTACTTC. Amino acids: CASSGWGQGRLYEQYF.

In this sample, this clonotype turned up many times. V gene TRBV7-8 combines with J gene TRBJ2-5; tentatively, D is TRBD2 (6 bases). Trimming left V 5 bases short and J 1 base short, with 11 bases between. Germline CDR1 is SGHVS and CDR2 is FQNEAQ. The CDR3 sequence is 14 residues long. CDR3 bases: TGTGCCAGCAGCGCGGGACCGCTCCAAGAGACCCAGTACTTC. Protein sequence: CASSAGPLQETQYF.

This clonotype occurred many times. This chain links TRBV5-6 with TRBJ2-5; 9 bases agree with TRBD1. The trim removed 2 bases at V and 3 bases at J, leaving 8 bases unmatched. CDR3 length equals 16 residues. Germline-derived CDR1 and CDR2 are SGHDT and YYEEEE. The CDR3 loop reads CASSFGPWTGEETQYF. The CDR3, as DNA: TGTGCCAGCAGCTTTGGACCTTGGACAGGGGAAGAGACCCAGTACTTC.

This clonotype was seen many times. This chain uses TRBV5-1 with TRBJ1-5; maybe TRBD1 (6 bases). The germline V gene encodes CDR1 SGHRS and CDR2 YFSETQ. V was cut by 0 bases and J by 0 bases, with 10 bases left in between. CDR3 length: 16 residues. The CDR3 nucleotides are TGCGCCAGCAGCTTGGTGGACAGCAATAGCAATCAGCCCCAGCATTTT. Its protein product is CASSLVDSNSNQPQHF.

This clonotype was detected ten times or more. The chain is built from TRBV11-3 and TRBJ2-3; 10 positions match TRBD2. The V and J ends lost 5 bases and 3 bases, in that order; junction bases with no gene match: 11. This CDR3 region has 17 residues. The V gene's germline CDR1 is SGHNT and CDR2 YENEEA. The CDR3 DNA follows: TGTGCCAGCAGCGCCGATGTCCTAGCGGGAGTTACAGATACGCAGTATTTT. This encodes CASSADVLAGVTDTQYF.

This clonotype was counted ten times or more. The V call is TRBV3-1, the J call TRBJ1-6; D remains unclear. Germline V gives CDR1 LGHDT, CDR2 YNNKEL (reference sequence). V gave up 4 bases and J gave up 12 bases, with 13 bases separating them. The CDR3 totals 13 residues. Here the CDR3 DNA reads TGTGCCAGCAGCCCCGAGGACCTCGAACCCCTCCACTTT. Amino acid sequence: CASSPEDLEPLHF.

This clonotype was counted a few times. V gene TRBV11-1 combines with J gene TRBJ1-5; D is possibly TRBD1 (6 bases). Trimming stripped 5 bases from V and 5 bases from J, with 10 bases between. The CDR3 covers 13 residues. The germline gives CDR1 SGHAT, CDR2 FQDESV (reference sequence). This chain's CDR3 is CASSAGQYQPQHF. DNA for the CDR3: TGTGCCAGCAGCGCAGGACAGTATCAGCCCCAGCATTTT.

The genes are TRBV10-3 and TRBJ1-3; D remains unclear. Germline V CDR1 and CDR2: ENHRY, SYGVKD. The V end was cut by 6 bases, the J end by 0 bases, with 12 bases between. The CDR3 is 15 residues long. This chain's CDR3 is CAISPDGVSGNTIYF. In DNA, the CDR3 is TGTGCCATCAGCCCGGACGGAGTCTCTGGAAACACCATATATTTT.

This clonotype was picked up many times. The chain is built from TRBV7-9 and TRBJ2-7, with 14 positions matching TRBD2. Germline CDR1 and CDR2: SEHNR and FQNEAQ (reference sequence). V was clipped by 5 bases and J by 3 bases; unmatched bases: 9. The CDR3 is 17 residues long. The chain's CDR3 is CASSLRRLAGGDYEQYF. The CDR3 nucleotides are TGTGCCAGCAGCCTCCGACGACTAGCGGGAGGGGACTACGAGCAGTACTTC.

This clonotype has at least ten counts. The chain employs TRBV12-3 or TRBV12-4 and TRBJ2-6, with 8 positions matching TRBD1. The CDR3 consists of 18 residues. Trimming cost V 5 bases and J 1 base; bases outside gene matches: 10. For the CDR3, the DNA is TGTGCCAGCAGTCCTGGACAGGGCCGAGGGTCTGGGGCCAACGTCCTGACTTTC. Translation gives CASSPGQGRGSGANVLTF.

This clonotype has ten or more counts. The chain uses TRBV20-1 and TRBJ2-5; 9 bases are a match to TRBD2. V was pared by 5 bases and J by 5 bases, with 18 bases of the junction left unmatched. This CDR3 region has 17 residues. In germline, CDR1 is DFQATT, CDR2 SNEGSKA (reference sequence). In nucleotides, the CDR3 is TGCAGTGCTGCCAGACTAGCGGAAGACGTCCGGAGGGAGACCCAGTACTTC. Encoded protein: CSAARLAEDVRRETQYF.

The chain has TRBV10-3 and TRBJ2-5; D unclear. CDR1 is ENHRY, CDR2 SYGVKD, per germline. The CDR3 sequence is 14 residues long. Deletions cut 4 bases from V and 0 bases from J, with 9 bases between. CDR3: CAISAHSYQETQYF. CDR3 bases: TGTGCCATCAGTGCCCACTCGTACCAAGAGACCCAGTACTTC.

This clonotype was observed many times. This chain joins TRBV30 and TRBJ1-2, with a tentative D call TRBD1 (5 bases). Germline V gives CDR1 GTSNPN, CDR2 SVGIG (reference sequence). The CDR3 has 14 residues. V lost 0 bases to trimming and J lost 8 bases, with 16 bases between them. The CDR3 protein is CAWSVLGRAGGYTF. The CDR3 DNA is TGTGCCTGGAGTGTCCTGGGCAGGGCGGGAGGCTACACCTTC.

This clonotype was observed many times. J is TRBJ2-5 and V is TRBV7-9; D is perhaps TRBD1 (5 bases). Germline V gene data show CDR1 as SEHNR and CDR2 as FQNEAQ (reference sequence). Trimming left V 1 base short and J 2 bases short, with 8 bases between. This CDR3 has 14 residues. Here the CDR3 reads CASSLGTSQETQYF. The CDR3 DNA sequence: TGTGCCAGCAGCTTAGGGACATCTCAAGAGACCCAGTACTTC.

This clonotype was counted ten times or more. V is TRBV5-1 and J is TRBJ2-3; D unclear. CDR1 SGHRS and CDR2 YFSETQ come from the germline V gene. CDR3 length equals 13 residues. V lost 5 bases and J lost 3, with 10 bases in between. The CDR3 bases are TGCGCCAGCAGTTCCGGCGAGACAGATACGCAGTATTTT. Translating gives CASSSGETDTQYF.

This clonotype showed up many times. The CDR3 spells CASSLSGGRHLNTEAFF. The CDR3, as DNA: TGTGCCAGCAGTTTATCGGGGGGTCGGCACCTGAACACTGAAGCTTTCTTT. The gene calls are TRBV28 and TRBJ1-1, with D maybe TRBD1 (5 bases). The ends were cut back, 1 base at V and 0 bases at J, with 15 bases in the middle. CDR1 and CDR2 from the germline V gene are MDHEN and SYDVKM. This CDR3 is built from 17 residues. Complete variable domain (other parts from reference TRBV28 and TRBJ1-1): DVKVTQSSRYLVKRTGEKVFLECVQDMDHENMFWYRQDPGLGLRLIYFSYDVKMKEKGDIPEGYSVSREKKERFSLILESASTNQTSMYLCASSLSGGRHLNTEAFFGQGTRLTVV.

This clonotype showed up many times. The V and J genes are TRBV2 and TRBJ1-5; 8 bases match TRBD1. CDR1 and CDR2 (germline): SNHLY, FYNNEI. V trimming: 3 bases; J trimming: 6 bases; junction bases outside the gene matches: 4. The CDR3 extends over 14 amino acids. The DNA of the CDR3 is TGTGCCAGCAGTGACAGGGGGCTGGGTCAGCCCCAGCATTTT. It codes for CASSDRGLGQPQHF. The full variable domain, rest sourced from reference TRBV2 and TRBJ1-5, is EPEVTQTPSHQVTQMGQEVILRCVPISNHLYFYWYRQILGQKVEFLVSFYNNEISEKSEIFDDQFSVERPDGSNFTLKIRSTKLEDSAMYFCASSDRGLGQPQHFGDGTRLSIL.

This clonotype was counted at least ten times. The CDR3 here is CASMGTPNRNEQFF. The DNA of the CDR3 is TGTGCCAGCATGGGGACTCCTAACCGCAATGAGCAGTTCTTC. The V call is TRBV28, the J call TRBJ2-1; TRBD2 might be the D (6 bases). The CDR3 extends over 14 amino acids. In germline, CDR1 is MDHEN, CDR2 SYDVKM. V was shortened by 7 bases and J by 6 bases, with 16 bases between the two germline ends.

The chain has TRBV12-3 or TRBV12-4 and TRBJ1-5; D is undetermined. The CDR3 covers 12 residues. V gave up 1 base and J gave up 11 bases, with 9 bases separating them. The chain's CDR3 is CASSLGVAAQHF. The CDR3 bases are TGTGCCAGCAGTTTAGGGGTTGCAGCCCAGCATTTT.

This CDR3 reads CSAAPMGRNNEQFF. The CDR3 nucleotides read TGCAGTGCTGCGCCCATGGGCCGAAACAATGAGCAGTTCTTC. This rearrangement joins TRBV20-1 to TRBJ2-1; the D is unclear. Germline CDR1 DFQATT, CDR2 SNEGSKA (reference sequence). V was pared by 5 bases and J by 5 bases, with 16 bases between. This CDR3 comprises 14 residues.

This clonotype occurred many times. The V and J genes are TRBV7-9 and TRBJ2-7, with TRBD1 matching over 7 bases. After removal of 5 bases from V and 4 bases from J, the junction contained 11 bases not matched to a gene. Germline CDR1 reads SEHNR; CDR2 reads FQNEAQ (reference sequence). The CDR3 length is 15 residues. The CDR3, as DNA: TGTGCCAGCAGCCCTCGGACAGGATCGGGTTACGAGCAGTACTTC. Translating it yields CASSPRTGSGYEQYF.

The chain uses TRBV11-2 and TRBJ2-7; TRBD2 is a possible D gene (5 bases). This CDR3 is 13 amino acids long. From germline, CDR1 is SGHAT and CDR2 FQNNGV. Trimming pared 1 base from V and 2 bases from J, leaving 6 bases between. The DNA of the CDR3 is TGTGCCAGCAGCTTAGCGGAGGCCTACGAGCAGTACTTC. As protein: CASSLAEAYEQYF.